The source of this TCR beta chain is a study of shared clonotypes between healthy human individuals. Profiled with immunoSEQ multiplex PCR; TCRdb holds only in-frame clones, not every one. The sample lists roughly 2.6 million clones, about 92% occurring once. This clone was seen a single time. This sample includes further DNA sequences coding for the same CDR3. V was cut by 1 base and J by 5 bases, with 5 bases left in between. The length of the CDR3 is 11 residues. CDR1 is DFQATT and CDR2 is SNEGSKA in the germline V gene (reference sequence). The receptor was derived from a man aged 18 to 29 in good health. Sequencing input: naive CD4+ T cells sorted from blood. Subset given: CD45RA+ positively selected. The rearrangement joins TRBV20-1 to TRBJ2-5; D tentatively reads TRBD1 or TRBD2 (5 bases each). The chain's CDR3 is CSARGGETQYF. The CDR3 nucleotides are TGCAGTGCTAGAGGGGGGGAGACCCAGTACTTC.